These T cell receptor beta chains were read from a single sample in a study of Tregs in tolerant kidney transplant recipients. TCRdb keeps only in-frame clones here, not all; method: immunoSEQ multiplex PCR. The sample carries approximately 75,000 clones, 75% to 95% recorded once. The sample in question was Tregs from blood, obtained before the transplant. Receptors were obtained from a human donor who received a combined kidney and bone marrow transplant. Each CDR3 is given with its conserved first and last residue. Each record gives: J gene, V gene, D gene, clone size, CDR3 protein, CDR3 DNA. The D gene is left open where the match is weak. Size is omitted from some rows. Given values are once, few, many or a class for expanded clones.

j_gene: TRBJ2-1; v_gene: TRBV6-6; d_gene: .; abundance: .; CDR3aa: CASSSTNEQFF; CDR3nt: TGTGCCAGCAGCTCCACCAATGAGCAGTTCTTC
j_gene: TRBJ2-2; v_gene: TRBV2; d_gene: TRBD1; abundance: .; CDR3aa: CASRQGSTGELFF; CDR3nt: TGTGCCAGTAGACAGGGTTCGACCGGGGAGCTGTTTTTT
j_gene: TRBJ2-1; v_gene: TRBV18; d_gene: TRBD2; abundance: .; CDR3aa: CASSPPSGKNEQFF; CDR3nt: TGTGCCAGCTCACCCCCCAGCGGGAAGAATGAGCAGTTCTTC
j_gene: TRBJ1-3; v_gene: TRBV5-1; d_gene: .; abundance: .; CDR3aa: CASWDGVAGNTIYF; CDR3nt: TGCGCCAGCTGGGACGGGGTTGCTGGAAACACCATATATTTT
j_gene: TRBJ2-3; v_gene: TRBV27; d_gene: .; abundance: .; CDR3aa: CASSPRGHSTDTQYF; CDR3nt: TGTGCCAGCAGTCCCCGGGGACATTCCACAGATACGCAGTATTTT
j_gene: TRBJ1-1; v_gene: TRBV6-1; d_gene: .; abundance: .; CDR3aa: CASSEAGWNTEAFF; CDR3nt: TGTGCCAGCAGTGAAGCGGGCTGGAACACTGAAGCTTTCTTT
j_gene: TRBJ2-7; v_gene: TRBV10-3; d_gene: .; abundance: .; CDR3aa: CAISESNRADYEQYF; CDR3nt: TGTGCCATCAGTGAGTCGAATCGGGCCGACTACGAGCAGTACTTC
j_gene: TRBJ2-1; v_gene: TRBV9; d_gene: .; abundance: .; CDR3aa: CASSVEGSGYNEQFF; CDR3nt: TGTGCCAGCAGCGTAGAAGGTAGCGGCTACAATGAGCAGTTCTTC
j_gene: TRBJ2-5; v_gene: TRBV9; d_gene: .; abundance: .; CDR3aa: CASSPLGEETQYF; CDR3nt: TGTGCCAGCAGCCCCTTGGGAGAAGAGACCCAGTACTTC
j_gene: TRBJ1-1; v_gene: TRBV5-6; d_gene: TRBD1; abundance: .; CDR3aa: CASSPRTGVSTEAFF; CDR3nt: TGTGCCAGCAGCCCTAGGACAGGGGTTAGCACTGAAGCTTTCTTT
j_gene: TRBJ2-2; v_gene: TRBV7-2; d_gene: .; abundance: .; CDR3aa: CASSLVGGPNTGELFF; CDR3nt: TGTGCCAGCAGCTTAGTGGGGGGCCCGAACACCGGGGAGCTGTTTTTT
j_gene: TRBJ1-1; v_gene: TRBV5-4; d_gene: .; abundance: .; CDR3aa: CASSLEASGLGTEAFF; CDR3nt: TGTGCCAGCAGCTTGGAGGCAAGCGGGCTGGGTACTGAAGCTTTCTTT
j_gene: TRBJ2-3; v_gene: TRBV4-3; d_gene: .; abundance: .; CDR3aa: CASSYHGGGITDTQYF; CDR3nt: TGCGCCAGCAGCTACCACGGCGGCGGTATTACAGATACGCAGTATTTT
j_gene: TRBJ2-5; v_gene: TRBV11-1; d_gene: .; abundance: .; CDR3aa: CASSPRTVMKTQYF; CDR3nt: TGTGCCAGCAGCCCCCGGACGGTTATGAAGACCCAGTACTTC
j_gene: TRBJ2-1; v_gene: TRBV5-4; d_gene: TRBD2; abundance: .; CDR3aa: CASSPEREGFNEQFF; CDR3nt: TGTGCCAGCAGCCCGGAGCGGGAGGGTTTCAATGAGCAGTTCTTC
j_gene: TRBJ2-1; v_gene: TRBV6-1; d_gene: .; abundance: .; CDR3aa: CASSFPHSGEQFF; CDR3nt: TGTGCCAGCAGTTTCCCCCATAGCGGTGAGCAGTTCTTC
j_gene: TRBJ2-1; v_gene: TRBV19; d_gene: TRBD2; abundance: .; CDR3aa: CASSSVGTRGNEQFF; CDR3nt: TGTGCCAGTAGTAGCGTCGGGACTAGGGGGAATGAGCAGTTCTTC
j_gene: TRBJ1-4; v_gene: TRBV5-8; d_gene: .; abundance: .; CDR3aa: CASSRGTGGNEKLFF; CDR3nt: TGTGCCAGCAGCCGGGGAACGGGGGGTAATGAAAAACTGTTTTTT
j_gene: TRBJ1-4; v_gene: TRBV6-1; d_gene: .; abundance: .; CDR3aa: CASTSGGLNEKLFF; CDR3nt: TGTGCCAGCACCTCGGGGGGGCTTAATGAAAAACTGTTTTTT
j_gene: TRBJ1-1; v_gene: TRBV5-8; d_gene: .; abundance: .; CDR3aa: CASSFQGTEAFF; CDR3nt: TGTGCCAGCAGCTTCCAGGGGACTGAAGCTTTCTTT
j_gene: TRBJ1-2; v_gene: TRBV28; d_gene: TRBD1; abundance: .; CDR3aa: CASSIVGTGSSNYGYTF; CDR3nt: TGTGCCAGCAGCATTGTCGGGACAGGGTCCTCTAACTATGGCTACACCTTC
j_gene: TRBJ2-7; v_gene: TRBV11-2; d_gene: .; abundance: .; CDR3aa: CASSLERLSYEQYF; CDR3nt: TGTGCCAGCAGCTTAGAGCGCCTTTCCTACGAGCAGTACTTC
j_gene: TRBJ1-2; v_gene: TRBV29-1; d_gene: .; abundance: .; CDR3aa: CSVVLGGDNYGYTF; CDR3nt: TGCAGCGTAGTCTTGGGCGGGGATAACTATGGCTACACCTTC
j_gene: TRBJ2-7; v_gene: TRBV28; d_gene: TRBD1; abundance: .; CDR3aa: CASSVGQGVDEQYF; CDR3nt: TGTGCCAGCAGTGTGGGACAGGGGGTGGACGAGCAGTACTTC
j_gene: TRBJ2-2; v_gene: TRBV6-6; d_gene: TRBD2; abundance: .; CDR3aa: CASSWRETGELFF; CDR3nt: TGTGCCAGCAGCTGGCGGGAGACCGGGGAGCTGTTTTTT
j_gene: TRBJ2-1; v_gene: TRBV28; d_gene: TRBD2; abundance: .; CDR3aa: CASSGTGTRGLNEQFF; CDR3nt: TGTGCCAGCAGTGGCACCGGGACTAGAGGTCTCAATGAGCAGTTCTTC
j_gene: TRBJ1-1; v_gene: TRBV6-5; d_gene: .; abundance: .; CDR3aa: CASNMGLGGSSEVF; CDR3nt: TGTGCCAGCAACATGGGGTTGGGGGGCTCAAGTGAAGTCTTT
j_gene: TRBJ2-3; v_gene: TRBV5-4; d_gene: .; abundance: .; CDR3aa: CASSQSGHSRPDTQYF; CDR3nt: TGTGCCAGCAGCCAATCGGGCCATTCCCGACCAGATACGCAGTATTTT
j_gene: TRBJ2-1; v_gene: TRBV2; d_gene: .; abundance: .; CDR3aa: CASNQPGSSYNEQFF; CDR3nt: TGTGCCAGCAACCAACCGGGTAGCTCCTACAATGAGCAGTTCTTC
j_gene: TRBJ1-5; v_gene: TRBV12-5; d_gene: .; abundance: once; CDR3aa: CASGLGNQPQHF; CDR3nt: TGTGCTAGTGGTTTGGGAAATCAGCCCCAGCATTTT
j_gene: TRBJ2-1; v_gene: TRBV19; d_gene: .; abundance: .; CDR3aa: CASSIQEYNEQFF; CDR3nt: TGTGCCAGTAGTATACAGGAATACAATGAGCAGTTCTTC
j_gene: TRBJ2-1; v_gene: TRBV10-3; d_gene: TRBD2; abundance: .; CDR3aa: CAGGTRGEQFF; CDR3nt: TGTGCCGGAGGGACTAGAGGTGAGCAGTTCTTC
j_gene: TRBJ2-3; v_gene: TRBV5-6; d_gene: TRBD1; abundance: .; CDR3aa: CASSTRQGSTDTQYF; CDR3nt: TGTGCCAGCAGTACACGACAGGGATCTACAGATACGCAGTATTTT
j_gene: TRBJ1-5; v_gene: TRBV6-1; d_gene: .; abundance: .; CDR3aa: CASGGGGRQPQHF; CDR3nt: TGTGCCAGCGGTGGTGGTGGGAGACAGCCCCAGCATTTT
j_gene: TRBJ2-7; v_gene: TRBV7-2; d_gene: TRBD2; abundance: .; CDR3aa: CASSPRLAENYEQYF; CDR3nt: TGTGCCAGCAGCCCACGACTAGCGGAAAACTACGAGCAGTACTTC
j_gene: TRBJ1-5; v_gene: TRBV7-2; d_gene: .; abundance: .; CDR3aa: CASSLRENQPQHF; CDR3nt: TGTGCCAGCAGCTTACGGGAGAATCAGCCCCAGCATTTT
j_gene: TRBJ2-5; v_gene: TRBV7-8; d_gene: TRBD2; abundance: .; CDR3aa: CASSSRTSELETQYF; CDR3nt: TGTGCCAGCAGCTCAAGGACTAGCGAATTGGAGACCCAGTACTTC